Many counts were recorded for the clone carrying this TCR beta chain. Its specificity is not known. This sample was taken from a study of identical twins. Study conclusions and caveats: Researchers caution that invariant MAIT and iNKT cells could partly confound zero-insertion analyses.

CDR1 LGHDT and CDR2 YNNKEL come from the germline V gene (reference sequence). The CDR3 is made up of 14 amino acids. The V end lost 3 bases, the J end lost 0 bases, and 6 bases lay between the germline ends. One entry per CDR3 protein results from TCRdb running MiXCR on the 5' RACE reads. This sample has some 630,000 distinct CDR3 sequences, with roughly 6.6% found just once. These data also formed part of another study, on yellow fever vaccine responses in identical twins.

The chain combines TRBV3-1 with TRBJ2-4; D remains unclear. Sequenced sample: PBMCs. This TCR derives from a woman aged 18-30 years in good health. CDR3: CASSQSGAKNIQYF. The CDR3 DNA reads TGTGCCAGCAGCCAGTCCGGAGCCAAAAACATTCAGTACTTC. Based on the CDR3 plus reference TRBV3-1 and TRBJ2-4, the full variable domain is DTAVSQTPKYLVTQMGNDKSIKCEQNLGHDTMYWYKQDSKKFLKIMFSYNNKELIINETVPNRFSPKSPDKAHLNLHINSLELGDSAVYFCASSQSGAKNIQYFGAGTRLSVL.